This is a list of T cell receptor beta chains from one sample in a study of patients and donors after allogeneic stem cell transplantation. Each CDR3 protein is one row after TCRdb ran MiXCR on the RT-PCR reads. The sample records approximately 160,000 distinct CDR3 sequences, roughly 24% being singletons. Sequenced material: blood, either unsorted or a sorted T cell fraction (not recorded which). These receptors originate from a human donor who was either an allogeneic HSCT recipient or a stem cell or donor lymphocyte infusion donor (not recorded which). It is not recorded whose cells these are; they may come from a transplant donor. The CDR3 runs from the conserved cysteine through the conserved F or W. A D gene is named only where the DNA matches it firmly. Clone size is shown for a subset of rows, as once, few, many or a class of expanded clone.

V gene,J gene,D gene,clone size,CDR3 DNA,CDR3 protein
TRBV5-1,TRBJ2-7,NA,many,TGCGCCAGCAGCTTGGCCGGGTGGTACGAGCAGTACTTC,CASSLAGWYEQYF
TRBV24-1,TRBJ1-2,TRBD1,few,TGTGCCACCAGTGATCGGGACAGGTATGGCTACACCTTC,CATSDRDRYGYTF
TRBV11-3,TRBJ2-1,TRBD2,NA,TGTGCCAGCAGCTCGGGGGGAGCGAACAATGAGCAGTTCTTC,CASSSGGANNEQFF
TRBV5-6,TRBJ2-1,NA,few,TGTGCCAGCAGCTTCCCGGGGTTTGGGGAAGACAATGAGCAGTTCTTC,CASSFPGFGEDNEQFF
TRBV12-3/TRBV12-4,TRBJ1-5,NA,NA,TGTGCCAGCAGTTTAGGGGGGGCACAGCCCCAGCATTTT,CASSLGGAQPQHF
TRBV4-1,TRBJ2-4,NA,NA,TGCGCCAGCAGCCTAACAGGGCTAGCCAAAAACATTCAGTACTTC,CASSLTGLAKNIQYF
TRBV6-6,TRBJ2-5,TRBD1,NA,TGTGCCAGCAGGGCAGGGGGCGCGAAGGTTTGGGAAGAGACCCAGTACTTC,CASRAGGAKVWEETQYF
TRBV5-1,TRBJ1-1,NA,many,TGCGCCAGCAGCTTGGGAACTCACCTCGGGACTGAAGCTTTCTTT,CASSLGTHLGTEAFF
TRBV28,TRBJ1-1,NA,NA,TGTGCCAGCAGTTTAGGTGGGGGAATGGACACTGAAGCTTTCTTT,CASSLGGGMDTEAFF
TRBV5-1,TRBJ1-1,NA,NA,TGCGCCAGCAGCTTGGCGGCGGTGAACACTGAAGCTTTCTTT,CASSLAAVNTEAFF
TRBV12-3/TRBV12-4,TRBJ2-5,NA,few,TGTGCCAGCACCGAGGGGGCGGGACCATGGGCCCAGTACTTC,CASTEGAGPWAQYF
TRBV24-1,TRBJ2-1,TRBD2,NA,TGTGCCACCAGTGATGGGCGGGGGGCATACAATGAGCAGTTCTTC,CATSDGRGAYNEQFF
TRBV5-1,TRBJ1-5,TRBD1,few,TGCGCCAGCAGCCCCGGACAGGGCTGGCAGCCCCAGCATTTT,CASSPGQGWQPQHF
TRBV12-3/TRBV12-4,TRBJ2-1,NA,NA,TGTGCCAGCAGTTTAATTAGTCCCCGAGCTGAGCAGTTCTTC,CASSLISPRAEQFF
TRBV12-3/TRBV12-4,TRBJ2-3,NA,few,TGTGCCAGCAGTTTTCAGGGGTCCACAGATACGCAGTATTTT,CASSFQGSTDTQYF
TRBV25-1,TRBJ2-7,NA,NA,TGTGCCAGCAGTGATGTGGGGGATGCAGCCTACGAGCAGTACTTC,CASSDVGDAAYEQYF
TRBV12-3/TRBV12-4,TRBJ1-1,TRBD1,few,TGTGCCAGCAGACCCGACAGGGCGGTGAACACTGAAGCTTTCTTT,CASRPDRAVNTEAFF